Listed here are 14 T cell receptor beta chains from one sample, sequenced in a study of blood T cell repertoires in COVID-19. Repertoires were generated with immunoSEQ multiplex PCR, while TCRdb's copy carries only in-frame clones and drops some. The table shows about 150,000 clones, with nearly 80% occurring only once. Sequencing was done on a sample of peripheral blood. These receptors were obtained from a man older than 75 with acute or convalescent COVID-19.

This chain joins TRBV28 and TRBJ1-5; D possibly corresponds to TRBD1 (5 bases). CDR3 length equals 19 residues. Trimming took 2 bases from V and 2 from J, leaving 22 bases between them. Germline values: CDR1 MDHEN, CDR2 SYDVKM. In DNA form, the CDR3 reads TGTGCCAGCAGTTTACTTCAGTTGCGGAGGGGAGGGGGCAATCAGCCCCAGCATTTT. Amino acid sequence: CASSLLQLRRGGGNQPQHF.

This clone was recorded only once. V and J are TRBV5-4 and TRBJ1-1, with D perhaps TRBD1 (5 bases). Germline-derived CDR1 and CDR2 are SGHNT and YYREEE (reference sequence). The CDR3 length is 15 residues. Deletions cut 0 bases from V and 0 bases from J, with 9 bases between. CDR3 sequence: CASSLDNRMNTEAFF. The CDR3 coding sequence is TGTGCCAGCAGCTTGGATAACAGGATGAACACTGAAGCTTTCTTT.

The CDR3 region is CASSQHSSETQYF. The CDR3 nucleotides read TGTGCCAGCAGTCAGCACAGCTCGGAGACCCAGTACTTC. V and J are TRBV11-1 and TRBJ2-5, with D unresolved. The CDR3 length is 13 residues. V was shortened by 6 bases and J by 5 bases, with 13 bases between the two germline ends. Germline V CDR1 and CDR2: SGHAT, FQDESV (reference sequence).

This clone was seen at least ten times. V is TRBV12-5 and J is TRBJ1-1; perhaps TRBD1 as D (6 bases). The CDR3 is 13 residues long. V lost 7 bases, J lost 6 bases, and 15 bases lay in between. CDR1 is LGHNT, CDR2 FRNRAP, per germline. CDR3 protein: CASAWGQGSEAFF. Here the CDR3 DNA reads TGTGCTAGTGCCTGGGGGCAAGGTTCTGAAGCTTTCTTT.

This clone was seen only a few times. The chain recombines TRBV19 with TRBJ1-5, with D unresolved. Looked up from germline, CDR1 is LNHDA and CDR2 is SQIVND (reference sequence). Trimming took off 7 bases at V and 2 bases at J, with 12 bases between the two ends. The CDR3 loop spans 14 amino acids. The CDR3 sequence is CASKRTGGNQPQHF. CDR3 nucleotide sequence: TGTGCCAGTAAAAGGACGGGAGGCAATCAGCCCCAGCATTTT.

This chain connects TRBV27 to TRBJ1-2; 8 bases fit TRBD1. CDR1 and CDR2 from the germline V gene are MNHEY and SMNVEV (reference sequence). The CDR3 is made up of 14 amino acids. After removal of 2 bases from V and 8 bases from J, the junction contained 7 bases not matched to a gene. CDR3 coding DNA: TGTGCCAGCAGTTTAATTCAGGGGGCGAGCGGCTACACCTTC. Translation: CASSLIQGASGYTF.

As DNA, the CDR3 is TGTGCCACCAGCAGTGGGACAGGGGATGACTACACCTTC. It encodes CATSSGTGDDYTF. The chain uses TRBV15 and TRBJ1-2; 10 bases fit TRBD1. CDR3 size: 13 residues. V lost 3 bases and J lost 10; bases outside the gene matches: 5. Germline CDR1 reads LNHNV; CDR2 reads YYDKDF (reference sequence).

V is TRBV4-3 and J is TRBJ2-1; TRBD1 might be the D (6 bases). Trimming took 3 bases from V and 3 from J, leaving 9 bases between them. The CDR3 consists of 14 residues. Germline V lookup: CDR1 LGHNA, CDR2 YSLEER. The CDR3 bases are TGCGCCAGCAGCCATGGACAGCACTACAATGAGCAGTTCTTC. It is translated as CASSHGQHYNEQFF.

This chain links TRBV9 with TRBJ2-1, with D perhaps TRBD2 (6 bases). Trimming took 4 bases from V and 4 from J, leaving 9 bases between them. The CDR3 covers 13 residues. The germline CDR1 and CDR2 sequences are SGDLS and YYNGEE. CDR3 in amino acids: CASSTGLYNEQFF. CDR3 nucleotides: TGTGCCAGCAGCACGGGACTGTACAATGAGCAGTTCTTC.

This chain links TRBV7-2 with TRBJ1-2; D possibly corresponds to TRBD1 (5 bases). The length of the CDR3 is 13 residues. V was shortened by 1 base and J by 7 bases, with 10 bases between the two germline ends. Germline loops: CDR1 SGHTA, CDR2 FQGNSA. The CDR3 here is CASSLGRAVGYTF. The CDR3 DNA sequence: TGTGCCAGCAGCTTAGGCAGGGCGGTTGGCTACACCTTC.

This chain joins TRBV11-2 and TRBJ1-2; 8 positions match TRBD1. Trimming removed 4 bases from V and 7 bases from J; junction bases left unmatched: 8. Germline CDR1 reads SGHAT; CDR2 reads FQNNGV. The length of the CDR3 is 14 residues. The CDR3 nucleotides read TGTGCCAGCAGCTCGACCTCAGGGGGCGGTGGCTACACCTTC. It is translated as CASSSTSGGGGYTF. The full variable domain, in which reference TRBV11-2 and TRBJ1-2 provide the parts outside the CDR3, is EAGVAQSPRYKIIEKRQSVAFWCNPISGHATLYWYQQILGQGPKLLIQFQNNGVVDDSQLPKDRFSAERLKGVDSTLKIQPAKLEDSAVYLCASSSTSGGGGYTFGSGTRLTVV.

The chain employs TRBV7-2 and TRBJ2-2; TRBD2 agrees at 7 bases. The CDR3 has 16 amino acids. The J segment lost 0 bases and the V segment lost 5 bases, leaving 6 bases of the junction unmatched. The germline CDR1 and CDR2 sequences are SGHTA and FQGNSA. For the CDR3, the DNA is TGTGCCAGCAGCCCACAGCGGGGATCGAACACCGGGGAGCTGTTTTTT. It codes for CASSPQRGSNTGELFF.

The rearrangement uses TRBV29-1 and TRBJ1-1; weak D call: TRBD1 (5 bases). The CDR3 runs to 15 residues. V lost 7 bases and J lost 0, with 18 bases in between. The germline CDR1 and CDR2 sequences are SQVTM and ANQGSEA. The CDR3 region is CSAGTAMSLNTEAFF. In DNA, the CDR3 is TGCAGCGCCGGGACTGCCATGAGTCTGAACACTGAAGCTTTCTTT.

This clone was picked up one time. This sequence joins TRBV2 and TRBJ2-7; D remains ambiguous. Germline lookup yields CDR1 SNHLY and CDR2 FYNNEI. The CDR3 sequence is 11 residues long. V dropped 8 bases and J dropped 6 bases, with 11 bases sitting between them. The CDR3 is CASAVSAEQYV. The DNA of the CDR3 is TGTGCCAGCGCAGTAAGTGCCGAGCAGTACGTC.